Listed below are T cell receptor beta chains from one sample, sequenced in a study of post-analysis software for immune sequencing data. MiXCR was run by TCRdb on the PCR reads, yielding one entry per CDR3 protein. The sample carries roughly 540,000 distinct CDR3 sequences, around 36% recorded once. The specimen was blood. The source of these receptors is a girl between 2 and 17 years old with multiple sclerosis. Each CDR3 is given with its conserved first and last residue. A D gene is named only where the DNA matches it firmly. Expanded clones are given a class, and other clones once, few, many or no size at all.

v_call: TRBV20-1
clone_size: once
j_call: TRBJ2-7
d_call: TRBD1
cdr3_aa: CSAREYRGGYEQYF
cdr3_nt: TGCAGTGCTAGAGAGTACAGGGGCGGGTACGAGCAGTACTTC

v_call: TRBV6-2/TRBV6-3
clone_size: .
j_call: TRBJ2-1
d_call: TRBD1
cdr3_aa: CASAPRDRALGNEQFF
cdr3_nt: TGTGCCAGCGCACCCCGGGACAGGGCTCTGGGGAATGAGCAGTTCTTC

v_call: TRBV10-3
clone_size: .
j_call: TRBJ2-5
d_call: .
cdr3_aa: CAISVDQEETQYF
cdr3_nt: TGTGCCATCAGTGTGGACCAGGAGGAGACCCAGTACTTC

v_call: TRBV3-1
clone_size: .
j_call: TRBJ1-2
d_call: .
cdr3_aa: CASSLRRGSYTF
cdr3_nt: TGTGCCAGCAGCCTGAGGCGGGGTAGCTACACCTTC

v_call: TRBV6-6
clone_size: .
j_call: TRBJ1-5
d_call: .
cdr3_aa: CASRYTGNQPQHF
cdr3_nt: TGTGCCAGCAGGTACACAGGCAATCAGCCCCAGCATTTT

v_call: TRBV14
clone_size: once
j_call: TRBJ1-1
d_call: .
cdr3_aa: CASSQDGGVEAFF
cdr3_nt: TGTGCCAGCAGCCAAGACGGGGGGGTTGAAGCTTTCTTT

v_call: TRBV7-9
clone_size: once
j_call: TRBJ2-1
d_call: TRBD1
cdr3_aa: CASKTGQYNEQFF
cdr3_nt: TGTGCCAGCAAGACGGGACAGTACAATGAGCAGTTCTTC

v_call: TRBV29-1
clone_size: few
j_call: TRBJ2-7
d_call: .
cdr3_aa: CSVVTGDNSEQYF
cdr3_nt: TGCAGCGTTGTCACAGGTGATAATTCCGAGCAGTACTTC

v_call: TRBV6-5
clone_size: .
j_call: TRBJ2-3
d_call: .
cdr3_aa: CASSYGIGTTSTDTQYF
cdr3_nt: TGTGCCAGCAGTTACGGTATTGGTACCACTAGCACAGATACGCAGTATTTT

v_call: TRBV5-1
clone_size: .
j_call: TRBJ2-7
d_call: TRBD1
cdr3_aa: CASSVGQGGIYEQYF
cdr3_nt: TGCGCCAGCAGCGTGGGACAGGGGGGCATCTACGAGCAGTACTTC

v_call: TRBV12-3/TRBV12-4
clone_size: .
j_call: TRBJ2-3
d_call: TRBD2
cdr3_aa: CASRPRTSGVADTQYF
cdr3_nt: TGTGCCAGCAGACCACGGACTAGCGGGGTCGCAGATACGCAGTATTTT

v_call: TRBV3-1
clone_size: .
j_call: TRBJ2-1
d_call: TRBD1
cdr3_aa: CASSQGQGWDEQFF
cdr3_nt: TGTGCCAGCAGCCAAGGACAGGGGTGGGATGAGCAGTTCTTC

v_call: TRBV7-8
clone_size: .
j_call: TRBJ1-5
d_call: .
cdr3_aa: CASSLAVLQPQHF
cdr3_nt: TGTGCCAGCAGCTTAGCGGTCCTCCAGCCCCAGCATTTT

v_call: TRBV27
clone_size: few
j_call: TRBJ1-2
d_call: .
cdr3_aa: CASYRGDYGYTF
cdr3_nt: TGTGCCAGTTATAGGGGGGACTATGGCTACACCTTC

v_call: TRBV20-1
clone_size: .
j_call: TRBJ2-3
d_call: .
cdr3_aa: CSARPFGGERADTQYF
cdr3_nt: TGCAGTGCCCGGCCGTTTGGCGGGGAAAGGGCAGATACGCAGTATTTT

v_call: TRBV20-1
clone_size: .
j_call: TRBJ2-3
d_call: .
cdr3_aa: CSVRRLHTDTQYF
cdr3_nt: TGCAGTGTTCGGCGTTTGCACACAGATACGCAGTATTTT

v_call: TRBV6-1
clone_size: .
j_call: TRBJ1-1
d_call: .
cdr3_aa: CASSEVGKAFF
cdr3_nt: TGTGCCAGCAGTGAAGTCGGGAAAGCTTTCTTT

v_call: TRBV5-1
clone_size: .
j_call: TRBJ2-5
d_call: TRBD2
cdr3_aa: CASSPRTSGGPETQYF
cdr3_nt: TGCGCCAGCAGCCCACGGACTAGCGGGGGACCGGAGACCCAGTACTTC

v_call: TRBV2
clone_size: once
j_call: TRBJ2-3
d_call: .
cdr3_aa: CAGSIEVGVADTQYF
cdr3_nt: TGTGCCGGCAGTATAGAGGTCGGGGTGGCAGATACGCAGTATTTT

v_call: TRBV10-3
clone_size: .
j_call: TRBJ1-2
d_call: .
cdr3_aa: CAIGEGMDYGYTF
cdr3_nt: TGTGCCATCGGGGAGGGTATGGACTATGGCTACACCTTC

v_call: TRBV7-2
clone_size: .
j_call: TRBJ1-2
d_call: .
cdr3_aa: CASSLARKGNYGYTF
cdr3_nt: TGTGCCAGCAGCTTAGCGCGGAAAGGGAACTATGGCTACACCTTC

v_call: TRBV5-1
clone_size: .
j_call: TRBJ1-4
d_call: .
cdr3_aa: CASSPQPARKLFF
cdr3_nt: TGCGCCAGCAGCCCACAGCCTGCTCGAAAACTGTTTTTT

v_call: TRBV6-2/TRBV6-3
clone_size: few
j_call: TRBJ1-1
d_call: .
cdr3_aa: CASGRSRDTEAFF
cdr3_nt: TGTGCCAGCGGTAGAAGTCGGGACACTGAAGCTTTCTTT

v_call: TRBV3-1
clone_size: .
j_call: TRBJ2-1
d_call: .
cdr3_aa: CASSQDASPGGNEQFF
cdr3_nt: TGTGCCAGCAGCCAAGATGCTAGCCCCGGGGGCAATGAGCAGTTCTTC

v_call: TRBV7-9
clone_size: .
j_call: TRBJ1-1
d_call: .
cdr3_aa: CASSLQPNTEAFF
cdr3_nt: TGTGCCAGCAGCTTACAGCCAAACACTGAAGCTTTCTTT

v_call: TRBV13
clone_size: .
j_call: TRBJ2-5
d_call: .
cdr3_aa: CASSSSTPSFPLWTQYF
cdr3_nt: TGTGCCAGCAGCTCCTCAACCCCATCCTTCCCGCTATGGACCCAGTACTTC

v_call: TRBV20-1
clone_size: few
j_call: TRBJ2-7
d_call: .
cdr3_aa: CSARDGQSLGEQYF
cdr3_nt: TGCAGTGCTAGAGACGGACAGTCTCTGGGCGAGCAGTACTTC

v_call: TRBV20-1
clone_size: few
j_call: TRBJ2-5
d_call: .
cdr3_aa: CSASRDGATQETQYF
cdr3_nt: TGCAGTGCCTCCCGGGATGGGGCAACACAAGAGACCCAGTACTTC

v_call: TRBV20-1
clone_size: .
j_call: TRBJ1-2
d_call: TRBD1
cdr3_aa: CSAYPSRQGDGYTF
cdr3_nt: TGCAGTGCTTACCCGTCTCGGCAGGGGGATGGCTACACCTTC

v_call: TRBV9
clone_size: once
j_call: TRBJ1-1
d_call: .
cdr3_aa: CASSVEEGSTEAFF
cdr3_nt: TGTGCCAGCAGCGTAGAGGAGGGTTCCACTGAAGCTTTCTTT

v_call: TRBV6-6
clone_size: many
j_call: TRBJ2-5
d_call: .
cdr3_aa: CASSYRSQETQYF
cdr3_nt: TGTGCCAGCAGCTATCGGTCCCAAGAGACCCAGTACTTC

v_call: TRBV12-3/TRBV12-4
clone_size: few
j_call: TRBJ1-2
d_call: TRBD1
cdr3_aa: CASSLVRGHNYGYTF
cdr3_nt: TGTGCCAGCAGTTTGGTCAGGGGGCATAACTATGGCTACACCTTC

v_call: TRBV4-1
clone_size: once
j_call: TRBJ1-5
d_call: TRBD1
cdr3_aa: CASSPGTGAQNQPQHF
cdr3_nt: TGCGCCAGCAGCCCGGGGACAGGGGCACAGAATCAGCCCCAGCATTTT

v_call: TRBV5-5
clone_size: .
j_call: TRBJ2-3
d_call: .
cdr3_aa: CASSPPLASTDTQYF
cdr3_nt: TGTGCCAGCAGCCCCCCTTTAGCTAGCACAGATACGCAGTATTTT

v_call: TRBV7-8
clone_size: .
j_call: TRBJ2-3
d_call: TRBD2
cdr3_aa: CASSSTSGGSDTQYF
cdr3_nt: TGTGCCAGCAGCTCGACTAGCGGGGGGTCAGATACGCAGTATTTT

v_call: TRBV20-1
clone_size: few
j_call: TRBJ1-2
d_call: TRBD1
cdr3_aa: CSATQGGQVGQSYGYTF
cdr3_nt: TGCAGTGCTACCCAGGGGGGACAGGTCGGGCAGAGCTATGGCTACACCTTC

v_call: TRBV11-2
clone_size: .
j_call: TRBJ2-3
d_call: .
cdr3_aa: CASSVPGAATTDTQYF
cdr3_nt: TGTGCCAGCAGCGTCCCGGGGGCGGCCACAACAGATACGCAGTATTTT

v_call: TRBV20-1
clone_size: .
j_call: TRBJ2-1
d_call: TRBD2
cdr3_aa: CSARDLGLAGDNNEQFF
cdr3_nt: TGCAGTGCTAGAGATCTGGGACTAGCGGGGGACAACAATGAGCAGTTCTTC

v_call: TRBV28
clone_size: .
j_call: TRBJ2-3
d_call: .
cdr3_aa: CASNQVGSFTDTQYF
cdr3_nt: TGTGCCAGCAACCAAGTAGGGTCGTTCACAGATACGCAGTATTTT

v_call: TRBV10-3
clone_size: .
j_call: TRBJ2-3
d_call: .
cdr3_aa: CAIRAGEASTNTQYF
cdr3_nt: TGTGCCATCAGGGCCGGGGAGGCATCCACGAATACGCAGTATTTT

v_call: TRBV11-2
clone_size: .
j_call: TRBJ2-5
d_call: .
cdr3_aa: CASSLTTQETQYF
cdr3_nt: TGTGCCAGCAGCTTGACAACTCAAGAGACCCAGTACTTC

v_call: TRBV20-1
clone_size: .
j_call: TRBJ1-5
d_call: TRBD1
cdr3_aa: CSARLDRGRRNQPQHF
cdr3_nt: TGCAGTGCTAGGTTGGACAGGGGTAGGAGAAATCAGCCCCAGCATTTT

v_call: TRBV6-5
clone_size: .
j_call: TRBJ1-2
d_call: .
cdr3_aa: CASRATGAPNYGYTF
cdr3_nt: TGTGCCAGCAGGGCAACGGGAGCCCCGAACTATGGCTACACCTTC

v_call: TRBV12-3/TRBV12-4
clone_size: .
j_call: TRBJ1-5
d_call: .
cdr3_aa: CASSLSRGPQHF
cdr3_nt: TGTGCCAGCAGTTTATCTCGCGGGCCCCAGCATTTT

v_call: TRBV5-5
clone_size: .
j_call: TRBJ2-1
d_call: .
cdr3_aa: CASSFYGSSGEQFF
cdr3_nt: TGTGCCAGCAGCTTTTATGGATCGTCGGGTGAGCAGTTCTTC

v_call: TRBV10-3
clone_size: few
j_call: TRBJ1-5
d_call: .
cdr3_aa: CAISERRSPNQPQHF
cdr3_nt: TGTGCCATCAGTGAGCGTAGGTCTCCCAATCAGCCCCAGCATTTT